The sample holds a few counts of the clone carrying this T cell receptor (beta chain). The antigen is undetermined. V gave up 6 bases and J gave up 8 bases, with 22 bases separating them. CDR3 size: 16 residues. The sample is drawn from a study of T cells in Graves' hyperthyroidism and ophthalmopathy. Patients aged 18 to 65 had newly diagnosed hyperthyroidism lasting under 2 months. TCR beta CDR3 regions were amplified from RNA. HTBI primers were employed in a first-round RT-PCR of the TCR CDR3. Each CDR3 protein gets one entry after TCRdb re-called the multiplex PCR reads with MiXCR. The table lists roughly 710,000 distinct CDR3 sequences, over 35% of them singletons, with roughly 30% in the top ten. Study results and caveats: In blood, most of the thyroid clonotypes expanded above 0.001 were also present.

The source of this sequence is a woman aged 40-49 years with Graves' hyperthyroidism. Sequencing was done on a sample of blood. The V and J genes are TRBV12-3 or TRBV12-4 and TRBJ2-2; D perhaps matches TRBD1 (6 bases). Here the CDR3 reads CASRRGGHSLSGELFF. As DNA, the CDR3 is TGTGCCAGCAGACGTGGGGGACATAGTCTCTCTGGGGAGCTGTTTTTT.